This T cell receptor beta chain originates from a study of blood T cell repertoires in COVID-19. Methods used by the authors: Using reference gene primer amplification, nucleated cell counts were estimated. Profiling relied on immunoSEQ multiplex PCR, and the TCRdb table lists in-frame clones only, not all of them. V, J and clone size derive from that table, while D and trimming were established from the DNA sequence. The profile covers 300,000 to 350,000 clones, with around 82% appearing a single time and almost 3% taken by the ten largest. The ends lost 2 bases at V and 4 bases at J; junction bases unmatched: 6. The CDR3 has 15 amino acids. Per the germline V gene, CDR1 is SQVTM and CDR2 is ANQGSEA.

The origin of this receptor is a man aged 25-40 years with active or convalescent COVID-19. This rearrangement joins TRBV29-1 to TRBJ2-1; TRBD2 matches at 9 bases. Sequenced material: peripheral blood. The CDR3 DNA reads as TGCAGCGTTGAATTCGTTAGCGGGAGATACAATGAGCAGTTCTTC. Translated: CSVEFVSGRYNEQFF.